These 30 T cell receptor beta chains share one sample of origin, sequenced in a study of persistence of HIV-infected CD4 T cells. Nonspecific anti-CD3/anti-CD28 bead stimulation represents the broad CD4+ T cell repertoire. CD4+ T cells upregulating both CD40 ligand and CD69 were sorted as responding cells. Their specific antigens are unknown. The immunoSEQ assay was version 4, run in survey mode. TCRdb keeps only in-frame clones here, not all; method: immunoSEQ multiplex PCR. The sample comprises over 35,000 clones, approximately 90% of which are singletons, and under 2% rests with the top ten. Source: CD4+ T cells sorted from PBMCs after approximately 19-hour stimulation, taken from a patient who received antiretroviral therapy. The receptors stem from an adult man with HIV who was CMV-seropositive.

This clone was detected only once. The chain employs TRBV5-1 and TRBJ2-7, with D perhaps TRBD1 (5 bases). V was shortened by 4 bases and J by 2 bases, with 16 bases between the two germline ends. This CDR3 is built from 15 residues. Germline V gene lookup returns CDR1 SGHRS and CDR2 YFSETQ. The CDR3 coding sequence is TGCGCCAGCAGCCAGGACACAAGATCCACCTACGAGCAGTACTTC. Its protein product is CASSQDTRSTYEQYF.

Here the CDR3 DNA reads TGTGCCAGCAGGGAAAGGACAGGGGGCGGACGGGTCTATGGCTACACCTTC. As protein: CASRERTGGGRVYGYTF. This chain uses TRBV2 with TRBJ1-2, with 11 nucleotides matching TRBD1. V was clipped by 6 bases and J by 4 bases; unmatched bases: 13. Germline V gene data show CDR1 as SNHLY and CDR2 as FYNNEI. The CDR3 consists of 17 residues.

The chain combines TRBV6-1 with TRBJ1-2; tentative D call: TRBD1 (5 bases). Germline V gene lookup returns CDR1 MNHNS and CDR2 SASEGT. The CDR3 covers 16 residues. Trimming left V 1 base short and J 4 bases short, with 16 bases between. The CDR3 nucleotides read TGTGCCAGCAGTGAAGTATACCTGGGAGGGACCTATGGCTACACCTTC. The encoded protein is CASSEVYLGGTYGYTF.

This clone has a single count. The chain employs TRBV2 and TRBJ2-7, with D possibly called TRBD1 or TRBD2 (7 bases each). The germline V and J ends were trimmed by 6 bases and 2 bases, with 11 bases remaining between them. The CDR3 extends over 13 amino acids. Germline V lookup: CDR1 SNHLY, CDR2 FYNNEI. The CDR3 coding sequence is TGTGCCAGCAGGTCAGGGGGGGCCTACGAGCAGTACTTC. This encodes CASRSGGAYEQYF. The full variable domain, its missing parts supplied by reference TRBV2 and TRBJ2-7, is EPEVTQTPSHQVTQMGQEVILRCVPISNHLYFYWYRQILGQKVEFLVSFYNNEISEKSEIFDDQFSVERPDGSNFTLKIRSTKLEDSAMYFCASRSGGAYEQYFGPGTRLTVT.

This chain connects TRBV18 to TRBJ2-1; 12 nucleotides agree with TRBD2. This CDR3 is built from 16 residues. With 3 bases clipped from V and 7 bases from J, the junction kept 7 bases outside the gene matches. Looked up from germline, CDR1 is KGHSH and CDR2 is LQKENI. The CDR3 spells CASSPYLAGGQNEQFF. In nucleotides, the CDR3 is TGTGCCAGCTCACCTTACCTAGCGGGGGGGCAGAATGAGCAGTTCTTC.

J is TRBJ2-1 and V is TRBV6-1; 11 bases line up with TRBD1. This CDR3 has 18 amino acids. V dropped 4 bases and J dropped 3; count of bases not matched to a gene: 11. Germline values: CDR1 MNHNS, CDR2 SASEGT. Here the CDR3 reads CASSGLLRTGGYYNEQFF. The CDR3 bases are TGTGCCAGCAGTGGCTTACTCAGGACAGGGGGCTACTACAATGAGCAGTTCTTC.

The V call is TRBV29-1, the J call TRBJ1-2; possibly TRBD1 for D (6 bases). The V and J ends lost 8 bases and 1 base respectively, with 14 bases between them. Germline CDR1 reads SQVTM; CDR2 reads ANQGSEA. The CDR3 totals 13 residues. In DNA, the CDR3 is TGCAGCTCGAAGGGGGGAATTAACTATGGCTACACCTTC. This encodes CSSKGGINYGYTF. The entire variable domain, with the rest obtained from reference TRBV29-1 and TRBJ1-2, is as follows: SAVISQKPSRDICQRGTSLTIQCQVDSQVTMMFWYRQQPGQSLTLIATANQGSEATYESGFVIDKFPISRPNLTFSTLTVSNMSPEDSSIYLCSSKGGINYGYTFGSGTRLTVV.

This chain uses TRBV15 with TRBJ2-5; 8 nucleotides match TRBD1. J gave up 1 base and V 5 bases, and 6 bases lay outside the gene matches. The germline V gene encodes CDR1 LNHNV and CDR2 YYDKDF (reference sequence). The CDR3 sequence is 15 residues long. The CDR3 spells CATSLMGQVQETQYF. The CDR3 region has the DNA TGTGCCACCAGCTTAATGGGACAGGTCCAAGAGACCCAGTACTTC.

This clone is a singleton in its sample. This chain links TRBV7-2 with TRBJ2-1; D is possibly TRBD2 (6 bases). Germline V lookup: CDR1 SGHTA, CDR2 FQGNSA. V was shortened by 5 bases and J by 12 bases, with 23 bases between the two germline ends. The CDR3 runs 15 residues. The chain's CDR3 is CASSPRVADRLGQFF. The CDR3 region has the DNA TGTGCCAGCAGCCCTCGGGTAGCGGACCGCCTCGGGCAGTTCTTC.

This clone has just one count. The genes are TRBV2 and TRBJ2-3; no clear D. Germline lookup yields CDR1 SNHLY and CDR2 FYNNEI. The CDR3 consists of 12 residues. The V and J ends lost 6 bases and 2 bases respectively, with 6 bases between them. The CDR3 nucleotides are TGTGCCAGCAGGCTAAACACAGATACGCAGTATTTT. Its translation is CASRLNTDTQYF.

The sample holds one count of this clone. The chain recombines TRBV5-6 with TRBJ2-7, with 7 nucleotides matching TRBD1. This CDR3 contains 14 residues. J gave up 5 bases and V 3 bases, and 8 bases lay outside the gene matches. Germline V gives CDR1 SGHDT, CDR2 YYEEEE. The CDR3 coding sequence is TGTGCCAGCAGCTGGACGGACAGGCGTCACGAGCAGTACTTC. Its translation is CASSWTDRRHEQYF.

The chain has TRBV19 and TRBJ1-6, with 7 bases identical to TRBD1. Trimming removed 6 bases from V and 1 base from J; junction bases left unmatched: 12. This CDR3 region has 18 residues. Germline V gives CDR1 LNHDA, CDR2 SQIVND (reference sequence). The CDR3 protein is CASSSGTATGSYNSPLHF. In DNA, the CDR3 is TGTGCCAGTAGCTCCGGGACAGCCACCGGATCCTATAATTCACCCCTCCACTTT.

The V gene is TRBV3-1 (or the pseudogene TRBV3-2), the J gene TRBJ2-2, with 12 bases identical to TRBD2. Losses at the gene ends were 3 bases for V and 6 bases for J; bases not matched to a gene: 11. The V gene's germline CDR1 is LGHDT and CDR2 YNNKEL (reference sequence). This CDR3 contains 18 residues. The CDR3 here is CASSHQTQLAGGSGELFF. CDR3 in DNA: TGTGCCAGCAGCCACCAGACCCAACTAGCGGGGGGTTCCGGGGAGCTGTTTTTT.

A single count supports this clone. CDR3 region: CASRLDRDRVETQYF. CDR3 sequence (DNA): TGCGCCAGCAGGCTGGACCGCGACAGGGTAGAGACCCAGTACTTC. The rearrangement links TRBV23-1 to TRBJ2-5, with 7 bases matching TRBD1. TRBV23-1 is noted as an ORF with a role that remains uncertain. This CDR3 is built from 15 residues. V was pared by 6 bases and J by 4 bases, with 11 bases of the junction left unmatched.

The rearrangement uses TRBV5-1 and TRBJ2-3; D is unclear. Germline assignment: CDR1 SGHRS and CDR2 YFSETQ. CDR3 length: 14 amino acids. The V and J ends lost 0 bases and 2 bases respectively, with 7 bases between them. Here the CDR3 reads CASSLAQDTDTQYF. The CDR3 DNA reads TGCGCCAGCAGCTTGGCGCAGGACACAGATACGCAGTATTTT.

The rearrangement links TRBV6-5 to TRBJ2-7; D uncertain. The germline V gene encodes CDR1 MNHEY and CDR2 SVGAGI. V lost 6 bases and J 7 bases, leaving 16 bases between the germline ends. The CDR3 extends over 13 amino acids. The CDR3 spells CASRTTTAIEQYF. Here the CDR3 DNA reads TGTGCCAGCAGAACGACCACGGCAATAGAGCAGTACTTC.

The rearrangement links TRBV6-5 to TRBJ2-1; D unclear. The germline V and J ends were trimmed by 7 bases and 6 bases, with 13 bases remaining between them. CDR1 and CDR2 (germline): MNHEY, SVGAGI. The CDR3 is 13 residues long. The DNA for the CDR3 is TGTGCCAGCAAGCTTGGAGCTATCAATGAGCAGTTCTTC. As protein: CASKLGAINEQFF.

This chain connects TRBV4-1 to TRBJ1-2, with 9 bases that match TRBD1. This CDR3 contains 15 residues. With 3 bases clipped from V and 1 base from J, the junction kept 3 bases outside the gene matches. Germline V gene data show CDR1 as MGHRA and CDR2 as YSYEKL. The CDR3 loop reads CASSQGQGGNYGYTF. In DNA form, the CDR3 reads TGCGCCAGCAGCCAGGGACAGGGCGGTAACTATGGCTACACCTTC.

This chain connects TRBV7-2 to TRBJ2-5, with 9 nucleotides matching TRBD1. The CDR3 extends over 15 amino acids. Unmatched junction bases numbered 7, after V lost 3 bases and J lost 5 bases. Germline CDR1 and CDR2: SGHTA and FQGNSA. CDR3 DNA: TGTGCCAGCAGCTTGGTGACAGGGGGTTCGGAGACCCAGTACTTC. This encodes CASSLVTGGSETQYF.

This chain uses TRBV5-4 with TRBJ2-3; the match to TRBD2 covers 9 bases. Germline CDR1 is SGHNT and CDR2 is YYREEE (reference sequence). The CDR3 length is 15 residues. J was trimmed by 5 bases and V by 4 bases; bases with no gene match: 8. CDR3 nucleotides: TGTGCCAGCAGCCCTGAGCGGGGGGCCATAGATACGCAGTATTTT. This translates into CASSPERGAIDTQYF.

The gene calls are TRBV19 and TRBJ1-2; D possibly corresponds to TRBD1 (6 bases). The V gene's germline CDR1 is LNHDA and CDR2 SQIVND (reference sequence). CDR3 length: 16 amino acids. Trimming stripped 8 bases from V and 2 bases from J, with 21 bases between. The CDR3 reads CASALTGTNPNYGYTF. The CDR3 bases are TGTGCCAGTGCTCTAACAGGGACGAACCCCAACTATGGCTACACCTTC.

This CDR3 reads CASSPPRDTNYGYTF. The CDR3 DNA follows: TGTGCCAGCAGCCCCCCCCGGGACACTAACTATGGCTACACCTTC. The rearrangement uses TRBV4-2 and TRBJ1-2; D perhaps matches TRBD1 (6 bases). Per germline, CDR1 LGHNA and CDR2 YNFKEQ. This CDR3 has 15 amino acids. Trimming took off 4 bases at V and 0 bases at J, with 12 bases between the two ends.

This clone was found once. The rearrangement links TRBV5-1 to TRBJ1-5; D gene unclear. The CDR3 covers 13 residues. The V end was cut by 0 bases, the J end by 7 bases, with 8 bases between. The germline gives CDR1 SGHRS, CDR2 YFSETQ. DNA for the CDR3: TGCGCCAGCAGCTTGGTATCCGGGCAGCCCCAGCATTTT. This gives the protein CASSLVSGQPQHF. The whole variable domain, filled in from reference TRBV5-1 and TRBJ1-5, reads KAGVTQTPRYLIKTRGQQVTLSCSPISGHRSVSWYQQTPGQGLQFLFEYFSETQRNKGNFPGRFSGRQFSNSRSEMNVSTLELGDSALYLCASSLVSGQPQHFGDGTRLSIL.

The chain combines TRBV28 with TRBJ1-5, with a weak D call TRBD1 (6 bases). The CDR3 has 14 amino acids. The V gene's germline CDR1 is MDHEN and CDR2 SYDVKM. V gave up 6 bases and J gave up 3 bases, with 12 bases separating them. Here the CDR3 reads CASSQGGTNQPQHF. As DNA, the CDR3 is TGTGCCAGCAGCCAAGGGGGGACCAATCAGCCCCAGCATTTT.

J is TRBJ2-1 and V is TRBV18; 10 positions match TRBD2. Germline-derived CDR1 and CDR2 are KGHSH and LQKENI. This CDR3 is built from 16 residues. V trimming: 3 bases; J trimming: 3 bases; junction bases outside the gene matches: 5. Here the CDR3 DNA reads TGTGCCAGCTCACCGTTTTCTAGCGGGGGCTACAATGAGCAGTTCTTC. Amino acids: CASSPFSSGGYNEQFF.

The genes are TRBV6-1 and TRBJ1-5, with D uncertain. The germline V gene has CDR1 MNHNS and CDR2 SASEGT. V was shortened by 3 bases and J by 6 bases, with 15 bases between the two germline ends. The CDR3 loop spans 15 amino acids. The CDR3 here is CASSDSGGVGQPQHF. CDR3 nucleotide sequence: TGTGCCAGCAGTGATTCCGGAGGCGTAGGTCAGCCCCAGCATTTT.

This chain joins TRBV28 and TRBJ2-5; D tentatively fits TRBD1 or TRBD2 (5 bases each). This CDR3 is built from 14 residues. Germline V gene data show CDR1 as MDHEN and CDR2 as SYDVKM. V lost 2 bases to trimming and J lost 2 bases, with 9 bases between them. The CDR3 sequence is CASSLGGPQETQYF. The CDR3 region has the DNA TGTGCCAGCAGTTTAGGGGGACCGCAAGAGACCCAGTACTTC.

By frequency in the sample, this clone is medium-sized. The rearrangement uses TRBV5-1 and TRBJ1-4, with D tentatively TRBD1 (6 bases). Trimming removed 6 bases from V and 4 bases from J, with 10 bases in between. This CDR3 comprises 13 residues. Germline CDR1 reads SGHRS; CDR2 reads YFSETQ. CDR3 residues: CASMDSFNEKLFF. Here the CDR3 DNA reads TGCGCCAGCATGGACAGTTTTAATGAAAAACTGTTTTTT.

The chain links TRBV6-5 to TRBJ2-7, with 8 nucleotides matching TRBD2. The CDR3 has 13 residues. The V segment lost 6 bases and the J segment 5 bases; nucleotides outside the gene matches: 6. The germline V gene has CDR1 MNHEY and CDR2 SVGAGI. The CDR3 DNA follows: TGTGCCAGCAGACCGGGGGGGTTGAACGAGCAGTACTTC. Amino acids: CASRPGGLNEQYF.

The rearrangement uses TRBV2 and TRBJ2-1, with 10 nucleotides matching TRBD2. The length of the CDR3 is 17 residues. V shed 8 bases and J 7 bases; nucleotides not matched to a gene: 17. The germline CDR1 and CDR2 sequences are SNHLY and FYNNEI. CDR3 region: CASCSGSGGGWVNEQFF. The CDR3 DNA reads TGTGCCAGCTGCAGTGGGAGCGGGGGGGGATGGGTGAATGAGCAGTTCTTC.